This record concerns one T cell receptor (beta chain) sequence. What it binds is not known. The data stem from a study of cytomegalovirus exposure and HLA in healthy donors. The study's findings and limits: Trimming of TCR beta V- and J-genes showed a link, identified in a later analysis, to a missense DCLRE1C variant. It was in a later analysis that TCR association rates were seen to vary by HLA locus, highest for DRB1 and lowest for HLA-C. Exclusion applied to some V segments, including TRBV6-2 and TRBV6-3, as they were indistinguishable.

PCR primers comprised 60 Vbeta and 13 Jbeta primers. Generated by immunoSEQ multiplex PCR, the TCRdb table keeps only in-frame clones and is missing some. The sample shows fewer than 250,000 clones, 79% of them seen only once. Germline V gives CDR1 MNHEY, CDR2 SMNVEV (reference sequence). With 5 bases clipped from V and 4 bases from J, the junction kept 8 bases outside the gene matches. CDR3 length: 15 residues. The rearrangement uses TRBV27 and TRBJ1-2, with 9 bases aligning to TRBD1. Specimen: PBMCs. This receptor was identified in a woman aged 18 to 35 in good health and CMV-seronegative. CDR3 amino acids: CASSPTGGGAYGYTF. DNA for the CDR3: TGTGCCAGCAGTCCCACAGGGGGCGGCGCCTATGGCTACACCTTC.